This T cell receptor beta chain was retrieved from a study of technical replicates of blood from a few donors. CDR1 is SGHKS, CDR2 YYEKEE, per germline (reference sequence). The CDR3 consists of 12 residues. V was trimmed by 0 bases and J by 2 bases, leaving 2 bases between them. The assay was immunoSEQ multiplex PCR, and TCRdb's table has in-frame clones only and misses some. Among some 78,000 clones listed, about 92% were seen once. The source material was T cells isolated from PBMCs. The clonotype was recovered from a human donor in good health. The genes are TRBV5-5 and TRBJ2-5; no clear D gene. For the CDR3, the DNA is TGTGCCAGCAGCTTGGCTCAAGAGACCCAGTACTTC. Residues: CASSLAQETQYF.